Detailed here is one T cell receptor beta chain. This clonotype was recorded at least ten times. This clone's antigen is unknown. No per-base quality is available; no much larger clone lies one base away. Unmatched junction bases come to 5, with V trimmed by 5 bases and J by 2 bases. The germline V gene gives CDR1 as ENHRY and CDR2 as SYGVKD. The CDR3, from cysteine to phenylalanine, totals 14 residues. Only the CDR3 portion is preserved as DNA: 42 bases, with reading frame beginning at the first base. The sample originates from a study of T cells of healthy individuals (dated by TCRdb to 2016 to 2019). The method was 5' RACE. The instrument was an Illumina MiSeq. TCRdb took the public reads, trimmed them with fastp at Q25, ran MiXCR for clone calling and kept in-frame beta chains. Entries are consolidated by CDR3 protein sequence, retaining the most common genes and DNA. This sample holds tens of thousands of distinct CDR3 sequences; 15% to 20% were observed only once. Clones ranked in the top ten supply approximately 4.7% of the sample.

The TCR sequence derives from a human donor in good health. The chain is assembled from TRBV10-3 and TRBJ2-7; TRBD1 aligns with 8 central bases. The DNA is as follows: TGTGCCATCAGTACGCTACAGGGGGCCTACGAGCAGTACTTC. Its protein is CAISTLQGAYEQYF.